The source of this T cell receptor (beta chain) is a study of cytomegalovirus exposure and HLA in healthy donors. Whole-study findings and limits: The study flagged fewer than 200 TCR beta chains as cytomegalovirus-associated.

This CDR3 comprises 14 residues. V was pared by 4 bases and J by 4 bases, with 13 bases between. The V gene's germline CDR1 is MDHEN and CDR2 SYDVKM. Vbeta (60) and Jbeta (13) primers were used in the PCR. The method was immunoSEQ multiplex PCR; TCRdb's version includes in-frame clones alone and lacks a portion of them. This repertoire comprises tens of thousands of clones; its ten largest clones make up about 1.5%. Comment on this clone: Antigen unknown.

The chain employs TRBV28 and TRBJ1-2, with D uncertain. The sequenced sample was PBMCs. This TCR came from a woman aged 60-70 years in good health and CMV-seronegative. The CDR3 region has the DNA TGTGCCAGCAGTTCAGCCGACGGGATCTATGGCTACACCTTC. Its protein product is CASSSADGIYGYTF.